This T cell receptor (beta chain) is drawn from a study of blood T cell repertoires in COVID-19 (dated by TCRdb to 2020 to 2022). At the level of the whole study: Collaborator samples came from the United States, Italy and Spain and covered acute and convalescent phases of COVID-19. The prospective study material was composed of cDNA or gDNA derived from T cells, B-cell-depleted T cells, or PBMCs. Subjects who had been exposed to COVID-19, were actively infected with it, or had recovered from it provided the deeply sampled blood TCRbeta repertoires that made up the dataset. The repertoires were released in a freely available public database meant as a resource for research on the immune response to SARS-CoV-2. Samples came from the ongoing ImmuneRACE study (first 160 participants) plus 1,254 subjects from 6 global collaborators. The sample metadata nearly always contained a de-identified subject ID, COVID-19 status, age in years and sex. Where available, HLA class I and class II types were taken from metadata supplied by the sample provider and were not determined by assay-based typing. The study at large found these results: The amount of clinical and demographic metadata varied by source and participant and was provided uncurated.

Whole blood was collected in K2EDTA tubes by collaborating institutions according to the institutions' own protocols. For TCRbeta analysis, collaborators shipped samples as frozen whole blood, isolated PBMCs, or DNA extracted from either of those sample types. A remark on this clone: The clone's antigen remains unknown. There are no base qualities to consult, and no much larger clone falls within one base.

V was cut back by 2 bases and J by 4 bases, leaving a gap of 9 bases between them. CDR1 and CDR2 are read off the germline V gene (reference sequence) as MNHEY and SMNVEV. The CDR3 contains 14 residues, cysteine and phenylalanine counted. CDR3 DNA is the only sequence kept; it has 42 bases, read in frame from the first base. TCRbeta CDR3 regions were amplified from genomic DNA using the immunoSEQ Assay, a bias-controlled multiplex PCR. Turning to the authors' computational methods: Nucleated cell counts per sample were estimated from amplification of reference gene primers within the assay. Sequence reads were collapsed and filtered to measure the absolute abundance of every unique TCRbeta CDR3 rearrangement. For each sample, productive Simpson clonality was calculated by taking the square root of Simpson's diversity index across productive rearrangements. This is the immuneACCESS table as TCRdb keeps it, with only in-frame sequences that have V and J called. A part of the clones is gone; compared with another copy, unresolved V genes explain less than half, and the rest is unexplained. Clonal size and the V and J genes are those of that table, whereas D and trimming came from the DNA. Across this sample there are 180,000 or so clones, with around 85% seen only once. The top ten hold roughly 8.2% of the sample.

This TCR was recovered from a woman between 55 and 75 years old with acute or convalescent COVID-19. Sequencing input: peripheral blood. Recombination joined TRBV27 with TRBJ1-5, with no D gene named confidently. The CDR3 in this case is CASSLNSGNQPQHF. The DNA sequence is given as TGTGCCAGCAGTTTAAACAGCGGGAATCAGCCCCAGCATTTT.